These 21 T cell receptor beta chains were all obtained from the same sample, sequenced in a study of cytomegalovirus exposure and HLA in healthy donors. PCR amplification relied on 60 Vbeta primers (plus 13 Jbeta primers). Generated by immunoSEQ multiplex PCR, the TCRdb table keeps only in-frame clones and is missing some. The sample records roughly 120,000 clones, around 77% being singletons. The specimen was PBMCs. These TCRs come from a woman between 40 and 55 years old in good health and CMV-seropositive.

This sequence joins TRBV30 and TRBJ2-7; 11 positions match TRBD2. In germline, CDR1 is GTSNPN, CDR2 SVGIG (reference sequence). Unmatched junction bases numbered 6, after V lost 0 bases and J lost 5 bases. CDR3 length: 15 residues. The CDR3 DNA reads TGTGCCTGGAGTGTACGGCTAGCGGGAGGACACGAGCAGTACTTC. Amino acid sequence: CAWSVRLAGGHEQYF.

This clone has more than one count but fewer than ten. Compared with germline, one end of the junction differs, possibly owing to a read error. V gene TRBV7-3 combines with J gene TRBJ2-2; tentative D call: TRBD2 (5 bases). In germline, CDR1 is SGHTA, CDR2 FQGTGA. The CDR3 has 14 amino acids. The CDR3 is CASSLPGNPGELFF. CDR3 sequence (DNA): TGTGCCAGCAGCTTACCGGGGAACCCCGGGGAGCTGTTTTTT.

The chain combines TRBV4-2 with TRBJ2-1; 11 bases align to TRBD2. Trimming removed 0 bases from V and 8 bases from J; junction bases left unmatched: 15. CDR3 length: 19 residues. Germline CDR1 reads LGHNA; CDR2 reads YNFKEQ. CDR3 DNA sequence: TGTGCCAGCAGCCAAGATCTTGGACTAGCGGGCCTCCCCTGGGATGAGCAGTTCTTC. Protein product: CASSQDLGLAGLPWDEQFF.

CDR3 protein: CAISEVNFPEAFF. The CDR3 coding sequence is TGTGCCATCAGTGAGGTTAACTTCCCTGAAGCTTTCTTT. This sequence joins TRBV10-3 and TRBJ1-1; D is ambiguous. The germline V and J ends were trimmed by 2 bases and 6 bases, with 10 bases remaining between them. The CDR3 covers 13 residues. Germline V gives CDR1 ENHRY, CDR2 SYGVKD.

CDR3 DNA sequence: TGTGCCAGCAGTGACTGGACAGGGCTGACTGAAGCTTTCTTT. Encoded protein: CASSDWTGLTEAFF. The rearrangement uses TRBV6-1 and TRBJ1-1; 8 nucleotides align to TRBD1. The CDR3 runs 14 residues. With V trimmed by 3 bases and J by 5 bases, 5 bases remained unmatched. Germline V gene lookup returns CDR1 MNHNS and CDR2 SASEGT.

This chain joins TRBV7-7 and TRBJ2-1; 7 nucleotides line up with TRBD1. V was clipped by 1 base and J by 8 bases; unmatched bases: 5. The CDR3 has 14 amino acids. Germline CDR1 reads SSHAT; CDR2 reads FNYEAQ (reference sequence). The CDR3 region is CASSLELGGHEQFF. CDR3 nucleotide sequence: TGTGCCAGCAGCTTAGAACTAGGGGGCCATGAGCAGTTCTTC.

This clone was counted only a few times. The chain has TRBV2 and TRBJ2-7, with D possibly matching TRBD1 (5 bases). The CDR3 has 15 residues. Germline V lookup: CDR1 SNHLY, CDR2 FYNNEI. Trimming pared 7 bases from V and 1 base from J, leaving 17 bases between. The CDR3 here is CASKTNRQDSYEQYF. Here the CDR3 DNA reads TGTGCCAGCAAGACCAACAGGCAGGATTCCTACGAGCAGTACTTC. Variable domain in full (rest from reference TRBV2 and TRBJ2-7): EPEVTQTPSHQVTQMGQEVILRCVPISNHLYFYWYRQILGQKVEFLVSFYNNEISEKSEIFDDQFSVERPDGSNFTLKIRSTKLEDSAMYFCASKTNRQDSYEQYFGPGTRLTVT.

In its sample, this clone was seen a few times. V is TRBV7-9 and J is TRBJ2-1, with 8 positions matching TRBD2. The V segment lost 5 bases and the J segment 8 bases; nucleotides outside the gene matches: 11. The V gene's germline CDR1 is SEHNR and CDR2 FQNEAQ (reference sequence). The CDR3 is 15 amino acids. CDR3 loop: CASSKGVAGIDEQFF. CDR3 nucleotides: TGTGCCAGCAGCAAGGGGGTAGCGGGAATTGATGAGCAGTTCTTC.

In its sample, this clone was seen once. V gene TRBV2 combines with J gene TRBJ2-7; a possible D gene is TRBD2 (6 bases). From germline, CDR1 is SNHLY and CDR2 FYNNEI. Trimming took off 5 bases at V and 0 bases at J, with 11 bases between the two ends. This CDR3 has 14 residues. CDR3 nucleotides: TGTGCCAGCAGTAGGGACTCTAGCTCCTACGAGCAGTACTTC. Its protein product is CASSRDSSSYEQYF.

The chain combines TRBV30 with TRBJ2-7; 7 nucleotides line up with TRBD2. Per germline, CDR1 GTSNPN and CDR2 SVGIG (reference sequence). The CDR3 extends over 14 amino acids. V shed 2 bases and J 0 bases; nucleotides not matched to a gene: 4. The CDR3 DNA follows: TGTGCCTGGAGTAGGGAGGGCCGCTCCTACGAGCAGTACTTC. Translating it yields CAWSREGRSYEQYF.

The genes are TRBV5-1 and TRBJ2-7; 7 positions agree with TRBD1. CDR1 and CDR2 (germline): SGHRS, YFSETQ. CDR3 length: 13 amino acids. Losses at the gene ends were 2 bases for V and 5 bases for J; bases not matched to a gene: 4. CDR3 DNA: TGCGCCAGCAGCTTTACAGGGGAAAACGAGCAGTACTTC. Protein: CASSFTGENEQYF.

The chain recombines TRBV19 with TRBJ2-5; 14 nucleotides match TRBD2. The closer fit of TRBJ2-7 to the DNA end suggests the J call may be wrong. Germline CDR1 reads LNHDA; CDR2 reads SQIVND (reference sequence). The CDR3 spans 14 residues. Here the CDR3 reads CASSTGTSGGEQYF. In DNA, the CDR3 is TGTGCCAGTAGTACCGGGACTAGCGGGGGCGAGCAGTACTTC.

J is TRBJ2-3 and V is TRBV27; 7 bases agree with TRBD1. V lost 2 bases to trimming and J lost 14 bases; unmatched junction nucleotides: 7. Looked up from germline, CDR1 is MNHEY and CDR2 is SMNVEV (reference sequence). This CDR3 has 12 amino acids. The CDR3 loop is CASSLLPGGLYF. DNA for the CDR3: TGTGCCAGCAGTTTACTTCCAGGGGGTCTGTATTTT.

This clone was observed a handful of times. V gene TRBV19 combines with J gene TRBJ2-7; 12 positions match TRBD2. Trimming removed 5 bases from V and 12 bases from J; junction bases left unmatched: 17. The CDR3 spans 16 residues. The germline V gene has CDR1 LNHDA and CDR2 SQIVND (reference sequence). For the CDR3, the DNA is TGTGCCAGTAGTCCAAGCAGACTAGCGGGAGAGATGGTGGTGTACTTC. As protein: CASSPSRLAGEMVVYF.

The chain carries TRBV9 and TRBJ1-1; weak D call: TRBD1 (5 bases). Germline loops: CDR1 SGDLS, CDR2 YYNGEE. The CDR3 has 15 amino acids. V lost 4 bases and J lost 0, with 13 bases in between. The CDR3 is CASSTHSGVNTEAFF. The CDR3 DNA sequence: TGTGCCAGCAGCACCCACTCGGGGGTGAACACTGAAGCTTTCTTT.

The rearrangement links TRBV28 to TRBJ1-2; 7 positions match TRBD1. The CDR3 length is 12 residues. V gave up 6 bases and J gave up 8 bases; unmatched junction bases: 6. The germline gives CDR1 MDHEN, CDR2 SYDVKM. The CDR3 loop reads CASSITGAGYTF. The CDR3 DNA is TGTGCCAGCAGCATTACAGGGGCAGGCTACACCTTC.

This chain links TRBV9 with TRBJ2-7; 11 positions match TRBD2. The germline gives CDR1 SGDLS, CDR2 YYNGEE. CDR3 length equals 15 residues. V shed 0 bases and J 7 bases; nucleotides not matched to a gene: 6. Here the CDR3 reads CASSVGLAGFWEQYF. The CDR3 bases are TGTGCCAGCAGCGTAGGACTAGCGGGGTTCTGGGAGCAGTACTTC.

The V and J genes are TRBV15 and TRBJ2-1; perhaps TRBD2 as D (6 bases). V lost 3 bases, J lost 5 bases, and 17 bases lay in between. Looked up from germline, CDR1 is LNHNV and CDR2 is YYDKDF (reference sequence). CDR3 length equals 16 residues. The CDR3 nucleotides are TGTGCCACCAGCAGGTATGAGGGAGGACACAACAATGAGCAGTTCTTC. It is translated as CATSRYEGGHNNEQFF.

The genes are TRBV11-2 and TRBJ2-7; TRBD1 matches at 8 bases. V shed 5 bases and J 5 bases; nucleotides not matched to a gene: 11. This CDR3 contains 15 residues. CDR1 and CDR2 (germline): SGHAT, FQNNGV. In DNA form, the CDR3 reads TGTGCCAGCAGCACCCACAGGGGGTGGGGACACGAGCAGTACTTC. The encoded protein is CASSTHRGWGHEQYF.

Of note for this clone: One end of the junction is discordant with germline, which a read error may explain. The CDR3 DNA is TGTGCTAGCAGTTTTAGCGGGGGGGAGCTGTTTTTT. As protein: CASSFSGGELFF. This chain joins TRBV7-7 and TRBJ2-2; 7 bases map to TRBD2. The CDR3 extends over 12 amino acids. Germline CDR1 and CDR2: SSHAT and FNYEAQ (reference sequence).

CDR3 protein: CASSILGLAEYNEQFF. The CDR3 DNA reads TGTGCCAGTAGTATCCTGGGACTAGCGGAGTACAATGAGCAGTTCTTC. This chain joins TRBV19 and TRBJ2-1; TRBD2 matches at 11 bases. V lost 3 bases and J lost 4; bases outside the gene matches: 5. CDR3 length: 16 amino acids. CDR1 and CDR2 (germline): LNHDA, SQIVND (reference sequence).